This T cell receptor beta chain was found in a study of PD-1 blockade in mismatch repair-deficient tumors. The table came from immunoSEQ multiplex PCR; TCRdb's copy has only in-frame clones and leaves some out. The sample holds fewer than 20,000 clones, roughly 84% seen once. CDR3 size: 14 residues. V gave up 4 bases and J gave up 9 bases, with 16 bases separating them. The germline V gene has CDR1 MNHEY and CDR2 SMNVEV (reference sequence). The source of this sequence is an adult with mismatch repair-deficient cancer. The sequenced sample was PBMCs, obtained 4 weeks after starting pembrolizumab. The chain uses TRBV27 and TRBJ2-1; weak D call: TRBD2 (6 bases). The CDR3 sequence: CASSSPASVGEQFF. The CDR3 region has the DNA TGTGCCAGCAGTTCCCCGGCTAGCGTGGGTGAGCAGTTCTTC.